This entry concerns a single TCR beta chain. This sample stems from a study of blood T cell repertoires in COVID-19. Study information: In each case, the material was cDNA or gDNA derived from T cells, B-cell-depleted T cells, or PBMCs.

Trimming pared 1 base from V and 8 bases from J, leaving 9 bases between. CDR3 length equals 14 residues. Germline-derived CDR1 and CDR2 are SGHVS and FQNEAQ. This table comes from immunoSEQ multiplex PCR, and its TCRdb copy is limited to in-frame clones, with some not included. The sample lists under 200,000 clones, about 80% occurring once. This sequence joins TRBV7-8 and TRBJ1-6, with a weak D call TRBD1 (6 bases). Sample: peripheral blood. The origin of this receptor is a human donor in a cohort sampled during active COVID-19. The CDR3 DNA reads TGTGCCAGCAGCTTAGTGGGGGCGGATTCACCCCTCCACTTT. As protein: CASSLVGADSPLHF.